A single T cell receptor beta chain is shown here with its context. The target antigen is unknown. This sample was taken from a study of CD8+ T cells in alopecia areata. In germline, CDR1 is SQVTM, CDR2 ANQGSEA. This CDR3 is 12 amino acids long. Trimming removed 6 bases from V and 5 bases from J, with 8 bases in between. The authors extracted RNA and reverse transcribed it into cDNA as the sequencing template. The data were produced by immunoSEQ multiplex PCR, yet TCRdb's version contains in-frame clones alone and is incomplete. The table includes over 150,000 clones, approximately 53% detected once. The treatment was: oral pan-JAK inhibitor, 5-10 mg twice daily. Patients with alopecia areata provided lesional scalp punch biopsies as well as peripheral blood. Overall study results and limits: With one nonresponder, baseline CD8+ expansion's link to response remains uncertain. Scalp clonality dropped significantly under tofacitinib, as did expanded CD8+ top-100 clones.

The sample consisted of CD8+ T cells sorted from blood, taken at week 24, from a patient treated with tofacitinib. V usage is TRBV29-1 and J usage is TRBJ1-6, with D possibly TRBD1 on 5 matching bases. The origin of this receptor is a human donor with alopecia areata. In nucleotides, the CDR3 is TGCAGCGTACGACAGAATAATTCACCCCTCCACTTT. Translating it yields CSVRQNNSPLHF.